The clone carrying this TCR beta chain was observed a few times. Its antigen is not identified. The data belong to a study of T cell repertoires in cytomegalovirus infection. Study-wide findings and caveats: HLA-C-restricted CMV clonotypes gave the most frequent clonotype in two of eight donors.

TCRdb fed the reads into MiXCR, producing one record per CDR3 protein. The sample records fewer than 550,000 distinct CDR3 sequences, approximately 15% being singletons. The CDR3 has 16 amino acids. V shed 0 bases, J shed 5 bases, and the junction held 9 bases outside the gene matches. Looked up from germline, CDR1 is SGHAT and CDR2 is FQNNGV. Sequencing was performed on CD8+ T cells from PBMCs. This chain links TRBV11-2 with TRBJ2-7, with 8 bases that match TRBD1. The source is a human donor in good health (CMV status not recorded). Some clones in this sample may be carry-over from other donors' samples. In nucleotides, the CDR3 is TGTGCCAGCAGCTTAGAAGCAGGGGGCGCTTCCCACGAGCAGTACTTC. It yields the protein CASSLEAGGASHEQYF.